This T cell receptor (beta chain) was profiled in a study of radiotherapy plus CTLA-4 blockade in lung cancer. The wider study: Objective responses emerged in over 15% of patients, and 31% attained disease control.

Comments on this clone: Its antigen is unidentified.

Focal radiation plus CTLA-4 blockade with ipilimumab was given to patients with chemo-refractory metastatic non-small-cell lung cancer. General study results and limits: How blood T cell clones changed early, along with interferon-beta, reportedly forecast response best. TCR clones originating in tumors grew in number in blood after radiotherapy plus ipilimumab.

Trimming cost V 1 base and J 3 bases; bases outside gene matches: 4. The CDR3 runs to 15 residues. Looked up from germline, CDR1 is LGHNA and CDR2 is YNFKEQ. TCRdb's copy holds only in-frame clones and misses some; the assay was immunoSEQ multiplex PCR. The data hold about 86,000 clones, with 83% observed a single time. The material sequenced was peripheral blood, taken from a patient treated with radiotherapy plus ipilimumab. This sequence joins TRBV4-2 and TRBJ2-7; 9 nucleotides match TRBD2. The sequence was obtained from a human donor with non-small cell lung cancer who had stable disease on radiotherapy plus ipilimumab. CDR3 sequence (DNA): TGTGCCAGCAGCCAAGGGACTAGCGTAGACTACGAGCAGTACTTC. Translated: CASSQGTSVDYEQYF.